This record concerns one T cell receptor (beta chain) sequence. Antigen unknown. V lost 0 bases and J lost 7, with 16 bases in between. The length of the CDR3 is 16 residues. From germline, CDR1 is MRHNA and CDR2 SNTAGT. These data originate in a study of blood T cells in healthy people across ages. Whole-study results and caveats: Strong correlation linked observed beta diversity and percent naive T cells.

Researchers report isolating at least 6 million PBMCs per sample. Using a J-beta primer mix together with a sample-barcoded 5' primer, a second PCR was run for roughly 7 to 11 cycles. TCRdb reanalysed the 5' RACE reads using MiXCR and keeps one entry per CDR3 protein. The top ten clones hold 15% of a sample with hundreds of thousands of distinct CDR3 sequences, approximately 31% of them seen once. What was sequenced was blood. This sequence originates from a woman aged 80 or over in good health. This chain joins TRBV6-4 and TRBJ2-1; D perhaps matches TRBD2 (5 bases). The CDR3 is CASSDSVGVVSNEQFF. CDR3 coding DNA: TGTGCCAGCAGTGACTCGGTCGGGGTAGTTAGTAATGAGCAGTTCTTC.